This T cell receptor beta chain was profiled in a study of blood T cells in healthy people across ages. This clonotype has just a few counts. A J-beta primer mix and a sample-barcoded 5' primer were used in a second PCR of about 7 to 11 cycles. TCRdb processed the 5' RACE reads anew with MiXCR; each CDR3 protein has one entry. The sample consists of over 700,000 distinct CDR3 sequences, roughly 25% of them appearing once. Germline V gives CDR1 MNHEY, CDR2 SMNVEV (reference sequence). This CDR3 comprises 12 residues. These same data were also listed under a study on T cells of mothers and their children.

The chain combines TRBV27 with TRBJ2-5; D gene unclear. TRBJ2-7 matches the DNA end more closely, so the J call is doubtful. The sequence derives from a boy between 10 and 17 years old in good health. Sequenced sample: blood. Here the CDR3 DNA reads TGTGCCAGCAGAAATGATTCATACGAGCAGTACTTC. Residues: CASRNDSYEQYF.